What follows describes a single T cell receptor (beta chain). Antigen specificity is unknown. The entry originates in a study of PD-1 blockade in classical Hodgkin lymphoma. Clones were sequenced by immunoSEQ multiplex PCR, and TCRdb holds only the in-frame ones, with some missing. The table has roughly 96,000 clones, 75% to 90% seen once. Findings of the study overall: Complete responders' diversity at baseline resembled that of newly diagnosed patients. Prior therapy or disease activity may underlie the repertoire differences, whose causes remain undefined.

The CDR3 covers 14 residues. Trimming pared 0 bases from V and 0 bases from J, leaving 5 bases between. The germline V gene encodes CDR1 MNHEY and CDR2 SVGAGI. After autologous stem cell transplantation all patients relapsed, and prior brentuximab vedotin exposure differed between cohorts. The best responses consisted of complete response, partial response or progressive disease. This specimen consisted of peripheral blood mononuclear cells (PBMCs), obtained before the second cycle of nivolumab. The receptor's source is a human donor with classical Hodgkin lymphoma. The V call is TRBV6-5, the J call TRBJ2-5; D not certain. CDR3 nucleotide sequence: TGTGCCAGCAGTTACTCAGGGTACCAAGAGACCCAGTACTTC. Encoded protein: CASSYSGYQETQYF.